What follows are 18 T cell receptor beta chains derived from one specimen sequenced in a study of early stage breast cancer tumors. Profiled with immunoSEQ multiplex PCR; TCRdb holds only in-frame clones, not every one. The sample holds 25,000 to 30,000 clones, roughly four fifths seen once. Input material: blood. These receptors were taken from a person aged 45-60 years with breast cancer.

The chain has TRBV6-4 and TRBJ2-1; TRBD2 matches at 9 bases. V was pared by 3 bases and J by 2 bases, with 2 bases of the junction left unmatched. CDR3 size: 15 residues. The germline V gene has CDR1 MRHNA and CDR2 SNTAGT. The CDR3 DNA sequence: TGTGCCAGCAGTGAAATAGCGGGAGCCTACAATGAGCAGTTCTTC. It specifies CASSEIAGAYNEQFF.

V and J are TRBV28 and TRBJ2-5, with D uncertain. The CDR3 contains 15 residues. Trimming left V 7 bases short and J 3 bases short, with 18 bases between. Germline V CDR1 and CDR2: MDHEN, SYDVKM. The CDR3: CASTNLGVPEETQYF. As DNA, the CDR3 is TGTGCCAGCACGAATTTAGGCGTACCTGAAGAGACCCAGTACTTC. Combining the CDR3 with reference TRBV28 and TRBJ2-5 gives the whole variable domain DVKVTQSSRYLVKRTGEKVFLECVQDMDHENMFWYRQDPGLGLRLIYFSYDVKMKEKGDIPEGYSVSREKKERFSLILESASTNQTSMYLCASTNLGVPEETQYFGPGTRLLVL.

J is TRBJ1-1 and V is TRBV2, with D uncertain. The CDR3 loop spans 13 amino acids. V was trimmed by 6 bases and J by 1 base, leaving 9 bases between them. CDR1 is SNHLY, CDR2 FYNNEI, per germline. CDR3 residues: CASRIQPNTEAFF. The CDR3 nucleotides are TGTGCCAGCAGGATACAGCCGAACACTGAAGCTTTCTTT. Complete variable domain (other parts from reference TRBV2 and TRBJ1-1): EPEVTQTPSHQVTQMGQEVILRCVPISNHLYFYWYRQILGQKVEFLVSFYNNEISEKSEIFDDQFSVERPDGSNFTLKIRSTKLEDSAMYFCASRIQPNTEAFFGQGTRLTVV.

This chain joins TRBV7-2 and TRBJ2-7, with D perhaps matching TRBD2 (5 bases). The CDR3 has 15 residues. Germline lookup yields CDR1 SGHTA and CDR2 FQGNSA. Trimming took 5 bases from V and 0 from J, leaving 14 bases between them. The DNA for the CDR3 is TGTGCCAGCAGCCCCCCGGCGGGTAGCTCCTACGAGCAGTACTTC. This codes for CASSPPAGSSYEQYF.

This chain links TRBV7-2 with TRBJ2-1; D call uncertain. This CDR3 region has 14 residues. The germline gives CDR1 SGHTA, CDR2 FQGNSA. The V end lost 2 bases, the J end lost 10 bases, and 15 bases lay between the germline ends. CDR3 amino acids: CASSLQSPTEEQFF. The CDR3 DNA is TGTGCCAGCAGCTTACAGTCCCCTACAGAAGAGCAGTTCTTC. Using reference TRBV7-2 and TRBJ2-1 for the parts outside the CDR3, the full variable domain is GAGVSQSPSNKVTEKGKDVELRCDPISGHTALYWYRQSLGQGLEFLIYFQGNSAPDKSGLPSDRFSAERTGGSVSTLTIQRTQQEDSAVYLCASSLQSPTEEQFFGPGTRLTVL.

CDR3: CASSLGQGGDEQYF. The CDR3 coding sequence is TGTGCCAGCAGTTTAGGGCAGGGTGGGGACGAGCAGTACTTC. This rearrangement joins TRBV28 to TRBJ2-7, with D possibly TRBD1 on 5 matching bases. Germline values: CDR1 MDHEN, CDR2 SYDVKM. The CDR3 has 14 amino acids. Trimming shortened V by 2 bases and J by 5 bases, and 13 bases separated the two germline ends.

The chain is built from TRBV7-3 and TRBJ2-1; D is tentatively TRBD1 or TRBD2 (5 bases each). CDR3 length: 15 amino acids. V was cut by 2 bases and J by 9 bases, with 17 bases left in between. Germline CDR1 is SGHTA and CDR2 is FQGTGA. The chain's CDR3 is CASSLGFAGTAEQFF. The CDR3 region has the DNA TGTGCCAGCAGCTTAGGGTTCGCAGGGACCGCTGAGCAGTTCTTC.

This clone has a single count. V and J are TRBV15 and TRBJ2-7; D remains unclear. This CDR3 has 13 amino acids. Trimming cost V 0 bases and J 4 bases, with 7 bases left between them. Looked up from germline, CDR1 is LNHNV and CDR2 is YYDKDF (reference sequence). CDR3 sequence: CATSRDMGYEQYF. The CDR3 nucleotides are TGTGCCACCAGCAGAGATATGGGTTACGAGCAGTACTTC.

This clone was recorded a few times. The chain carries TRBV7-2 and TRBJ2-2, with D uncertain. The CDR3 is 15 amino acids. The germline V gene has CDR1 SGHTA and CDR2 FQGNSA. V was trimmed by 5 bases and J by 1 base, leaving 11 bases between them. The CDR3 DNA follows: TGTGCCAGCAGCGTATTGACTGGGAACACCGGGGAGCTGTTTTTT. This encodes CASSVLTGNTGELFF.

V usage is TRBV9 and J usage is TRBJ2-1; D gene uncertain. The length of the CDR3 is 13 residues. Germline CDR1 SGDLS, CDR2 YYNGEE. V lost 5 bases, J lost 4 bases, and 10 bases lay in between. CDR3 bases: TGTGCCAGCAGTGGGGTGGGGTACAATGAGCAGTTCTTC. This gives the protein CASSGVGYNEQFF. The variable domain in full, with the rest retrieved from reference TRBV9 and TRBJ2-1, is DSGVTQTPKHLITATGQRVTLRCSPRSGDLSVYWYQQSLDQGLQFLIQYYNGEERAKGNILERFSAQQFPDLHSELNLSSLELGDSALYFCASSGVGYNEQFFGPGTRLTVL.

V gene TRBV7-9 combines with J gene TRBJ1-5; TRBD1 is a possible D gene (5 bases). The CDR3 is 15 amino acids. Germline V lookup: CDR1 SEHNR, CDR2 FQNEAQ (reference sequence). The V gene lost 2 bases and the J gene lost 1 base, with 9 bases spanning the gap. The CDR3 region is CASSLSGKSNQPQHF. The CDR3, as DNA: TGTGCCAGCAGCTTATCAGGGAAAAGCAATCAGCCCCAGCATTTT.

V is TRBV5-1 and J is TRBJ2-7; 7 positions agree with TRBD1. The V and J ends lost 8 bases and 3 bases, in that order; junction bases with no gene match: 5. The CDR3 runs 12 residues. Looked up from germline, CDR1 is SGHRS and CDR2 is YFSETQ. In DNA form, the CDR3 reads TGCGCCAGGAGTGACAGGGTCTACGAGCAGTACTTC. Amino acids: CARSDRVYEQYF.

V gene TRBV7-9 combines with J gene TRBJ2-1; 10 nucleotides align to TRBD1. CDR3 length equals 17 residues. CDR1 is SEHNR, CDR2 FQNEAQ, per germline (reference sequence). V shed 3 bases, J shed 1 base, and the junction held 6 bases outside the gene matches. CDR3 sequence: CASSFFRTGGSYNEQFF. The CDR3 nucleotides are TGTGCCAGCAGCTTCTTTCGGACAGGGGGTTCCTACAATGAGCAGTTCTTC.

This chain uses TRBV30 with TRBJ2-3; a possible D gene is TRBD2 (6 bases). Trimming shortened V by 2 bases and J by 2 bases, and 8 bases separated the two germline ends. The CDR3 is 13 residues long. The V gene's germline CDR1 is GTSNPN and CDR2 SVGIG (reference sequence). CDR3: CAWSWDFTDTQYF. The CDR3 DNA follows: TGTGCCTGGAGTTGGGACTTCACAGATACGCAGTATTTT.

The chain joins TRBV4-3 to TRBJ1-1; D gene uncertain. V lost 0 bases, J lost 4 bases, and 15 bases lay in between. The CDR3 contains 16 residues. Per the germline V gene, CDR1 is LGHNA and CDR2 is YSLEER. The CDR3 sequence is CASSQDLAGRITEAFF. The CDR3 nucleotides read TGCGCCAGCAGCCAAGATCTTGCGGGTAGGATCACTGAAGCTTTCTTT.

The chain recombines TRBV29-1 with TRBJ2-1, with 15 bases fitting TRBD2. Per the germline V gene, CDR1 is SQVTM and CDR2 is ANQGSEA. Trimming cost V 7 bases and J 5 bases; bases outside gene matches: 6. The CDR3 runs 15 residues. The CDR3 loop reads CSALGLAGGNNEQFF. The DNA for the CDR3 is TGCAGCGCCCTGGGACTAGCGGGAGGTAACAATGAGCAGTTCTTC.

This sequence joins TRBV10-1 and TRBJ2-5, with TRBD2 identical over 7 bases. V shed 4 bases and J 9 bases; nucleotides not matched to a gene: 11. The CDR3 has 14 residues. Germline loops: CDR1 WNHNN, CDR2 SYGVQD (reference sequence). The CDR3 reads CASSAREPYGSQYF. The CDR3 nucleotides read TGCGCCAGCAGTGCGCGGGAGCCCTATGGGTCCCAGTACTTC.

This clone was counted once. The chain joins TRBV5-3 to TRBJ2-3; D might be TRBD2 (6 bases). TRBV5-3 is classed as an ORF, of uncertain function. Trimming pared 10 bases from V and 1 base from J, leaving 16 bases between. The CDR3 extends over 14 amino acids. The CDR3 spells CALPLGGGTDTQYF. The CDR3 DNA follows: TGTGCCCTACCTCTGGGCGGGGGCACAGATACGCAGTATTTT.